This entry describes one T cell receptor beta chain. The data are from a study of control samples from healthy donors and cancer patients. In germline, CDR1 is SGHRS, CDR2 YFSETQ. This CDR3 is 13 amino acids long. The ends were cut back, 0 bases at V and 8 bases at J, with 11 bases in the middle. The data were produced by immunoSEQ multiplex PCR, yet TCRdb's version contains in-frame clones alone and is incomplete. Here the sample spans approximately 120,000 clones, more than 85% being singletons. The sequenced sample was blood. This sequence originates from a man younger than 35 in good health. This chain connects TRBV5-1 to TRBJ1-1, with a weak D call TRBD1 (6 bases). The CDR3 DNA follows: TGCGCCAGCAGCTTGGACGGCCAGGGGGAAGCTTTCTTT. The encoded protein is CASSLDGQGEAFF.